This T cell receptor (beta chain) appears in the sequencing data of a study of cytomegalovirus exposure and HLA in healthy donors. In the study overall: An early release of data contained approximately 85 million unique TCRs, which came from HLA-typed donors.

The study ran its PCR with 60 Vbeta and 13 Jbeta primers. Produced via immunoSEQ multiplex PCR; TCRdb's table is partial and in-frame only. The data hold over 150,000 clones, with roughly 80% observed a single time. As concerns this clone: Its antigen is not known.

The CDR3 length is 14 residues. J lost 4 bases, V lost 4 bases, and 6 bases had no gene match. Germline CDR1 reads SGHAT; CDR2 reads FQNNGV. Whole-study results and caveats: Three CMV-associated chains were confirmed in vitro to be specific for CMV antigens. Earlier results showed most TCR beta V segments being productive about 90% or about 30% of the time.

Specimen: PBMCs. This receptor was taken from a woman in her 50s in good health and CMV-seropositive. V gene TRBV11-2 combines with J gene TRBJ1-1, with 7 bases lining up with TRBD1. The CDR3 region has the DNA TGTGCCAGCAGCTACAGGGGTGGAAGCACTGAAGCTTTCTTT. Translation: CASSYRGGSTEAFF.